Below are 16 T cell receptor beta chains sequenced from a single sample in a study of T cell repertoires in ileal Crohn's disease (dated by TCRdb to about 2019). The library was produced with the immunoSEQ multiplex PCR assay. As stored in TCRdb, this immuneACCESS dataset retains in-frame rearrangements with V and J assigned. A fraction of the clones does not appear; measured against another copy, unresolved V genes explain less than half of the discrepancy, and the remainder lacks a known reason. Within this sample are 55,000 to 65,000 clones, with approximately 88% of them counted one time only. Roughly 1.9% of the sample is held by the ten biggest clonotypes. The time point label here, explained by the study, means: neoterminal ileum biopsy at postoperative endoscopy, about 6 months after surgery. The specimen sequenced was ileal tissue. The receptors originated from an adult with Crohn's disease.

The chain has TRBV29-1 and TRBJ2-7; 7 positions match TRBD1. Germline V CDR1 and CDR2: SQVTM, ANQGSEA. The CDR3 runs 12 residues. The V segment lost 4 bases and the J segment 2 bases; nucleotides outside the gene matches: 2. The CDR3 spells CSVAGQTYEQYF. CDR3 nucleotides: TGCAGCGTTGCGGGACAGACCTACGAGCAGTACTTC.

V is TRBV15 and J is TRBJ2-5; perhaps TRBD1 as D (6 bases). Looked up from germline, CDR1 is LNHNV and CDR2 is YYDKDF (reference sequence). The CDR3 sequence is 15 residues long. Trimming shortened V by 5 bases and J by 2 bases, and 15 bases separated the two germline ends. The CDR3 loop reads CATSVPQGRQETQYF. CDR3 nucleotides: TGTGCCACCAGCGTACCACAGGGACGGCAAGAGACCCAGTACTTC.

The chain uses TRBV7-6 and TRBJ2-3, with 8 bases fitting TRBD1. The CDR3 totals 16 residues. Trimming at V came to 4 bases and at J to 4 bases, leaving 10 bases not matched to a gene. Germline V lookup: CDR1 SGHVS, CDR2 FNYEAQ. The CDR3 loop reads CASSSAGTGSPDTQYF. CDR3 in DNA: TGTGCCAGCAGCTCCGCCGGGACAGGATCCCCAGATACGCAGTATTTT.

CDR3 bases: TGCGCCAGCAGCGCGACAGGGACAGCCGGGGAGCTGTTTTTT. Amino acids: CASSATGTAGELFF. The V call is TRBV5-1, the J call TRBJ2-2, with TRBD1 matching over 7 bases. Per germline, CDR1 SGHRS and CDR2 YFSETQ. CDR3 length: 14 amino acids. J was trimmed by 6 bases and V by 4 bases; bases with no gene match: 6.

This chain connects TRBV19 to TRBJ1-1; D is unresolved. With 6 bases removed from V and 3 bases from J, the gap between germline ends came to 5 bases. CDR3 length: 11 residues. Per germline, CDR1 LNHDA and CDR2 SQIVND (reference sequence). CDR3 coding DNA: TGTGCCAGTAGGAGGGACACTGAAGCTTTCTTT. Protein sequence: CASRRDTEAFF. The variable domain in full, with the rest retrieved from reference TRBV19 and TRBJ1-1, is DGGITQSPKYLFRKEGQNVTLSCEQNLNHDAMYWYRQDPGQGLRLIYYSQIVNDFQKGDIAEGYSVSREKKESFPLTVTSAQKNPTAFYLCASRRDTEAFFGQGTRLTVV.

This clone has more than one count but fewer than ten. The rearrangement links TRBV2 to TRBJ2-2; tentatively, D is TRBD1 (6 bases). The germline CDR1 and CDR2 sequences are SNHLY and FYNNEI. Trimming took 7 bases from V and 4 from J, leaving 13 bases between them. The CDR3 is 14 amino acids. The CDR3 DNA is TGTGCCAGCACGGCCGGGACAAGCACCGGGGAGCTGTTTTTT. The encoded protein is CASTAGTSTGELFF.

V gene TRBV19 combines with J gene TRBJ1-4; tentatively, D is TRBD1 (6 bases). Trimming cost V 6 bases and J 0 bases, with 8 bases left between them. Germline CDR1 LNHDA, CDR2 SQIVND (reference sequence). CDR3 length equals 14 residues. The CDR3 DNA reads TGTGCCAGTAGCCGGACAGCAACTAATGAAAAACTGTTTTTT. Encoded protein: CASSRTATNEKLFF. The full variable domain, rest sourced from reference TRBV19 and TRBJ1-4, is DGGITQSPKYLFRKEGQNVTLSCEQNLNHDAMYWYRQDPGQGLRLIYYSQIVNDFQKGDIAEGYSVSREKKESFPLTVTSAQKNPTAFYLCASSRTATNEKLFFGSGTQLSVL.

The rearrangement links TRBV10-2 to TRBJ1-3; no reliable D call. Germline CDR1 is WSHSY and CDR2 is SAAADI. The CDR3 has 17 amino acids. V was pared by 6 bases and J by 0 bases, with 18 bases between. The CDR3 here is CASSPRTGIVSGNTIYF. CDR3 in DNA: TGCGCCAGCAGCCCCAGGACGGGAATCGTCTCTGGAAACACCATATATTTT.

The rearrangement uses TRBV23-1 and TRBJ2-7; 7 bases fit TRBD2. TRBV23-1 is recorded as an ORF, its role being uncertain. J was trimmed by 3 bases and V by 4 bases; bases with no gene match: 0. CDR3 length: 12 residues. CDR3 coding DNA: TGCGCCAGCAGTCGGACTAGCTACGAGCAGTACTTC. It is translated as CASSRTSYEQYF.

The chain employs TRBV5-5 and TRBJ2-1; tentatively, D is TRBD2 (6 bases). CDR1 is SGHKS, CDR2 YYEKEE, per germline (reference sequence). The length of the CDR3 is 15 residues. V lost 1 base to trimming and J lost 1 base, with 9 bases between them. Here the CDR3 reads CASSLRGTSYNEQFF. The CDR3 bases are TGTGCCAGCAGCTTGCGGGGGACTTCCTACAATGAGCAGTTCTTC.

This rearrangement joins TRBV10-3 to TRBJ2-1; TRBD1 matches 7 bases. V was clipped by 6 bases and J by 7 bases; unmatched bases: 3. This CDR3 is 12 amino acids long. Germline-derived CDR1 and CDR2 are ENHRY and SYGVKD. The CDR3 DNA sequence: TGTGCCATCAGAACACAGGGGAATGAGCAGTTCTTC. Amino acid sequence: CAIRTQGNEQFF.

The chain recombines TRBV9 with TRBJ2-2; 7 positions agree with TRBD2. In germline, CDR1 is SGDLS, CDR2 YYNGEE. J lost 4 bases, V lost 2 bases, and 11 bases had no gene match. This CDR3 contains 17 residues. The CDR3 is CASSVSPAGARTGELFF. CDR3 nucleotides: TGTGCCAGCAGCGTCTCTCCCGCGGGAGCCCGCACCGGGGAGCTGTTTTTT.

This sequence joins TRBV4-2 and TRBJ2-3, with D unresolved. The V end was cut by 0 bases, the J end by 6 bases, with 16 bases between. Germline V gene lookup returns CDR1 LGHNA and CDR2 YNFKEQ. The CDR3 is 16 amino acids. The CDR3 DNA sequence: TGTGCCAGCAGCCAAGATCTGGGCAAGCCAACGGATACGCAGTATTTT. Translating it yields CASSQDLGKPTDTQYF.

The CDR3 bases are TGTGCCAGCAGCCCCCGGGAGTCGGGAAAACTGTTTTTT. Protein product: CASSPRESGKLFF. The chain links TRBV7-2 to TRBJ1-4; no clear D. Deletions cut 5 bases from V and 10 bases from J, with 14 bases between. The V gene's germline CDR1 is SGHTA and CDR2 FQGNSA. This CDR3 has 13 amino acids.

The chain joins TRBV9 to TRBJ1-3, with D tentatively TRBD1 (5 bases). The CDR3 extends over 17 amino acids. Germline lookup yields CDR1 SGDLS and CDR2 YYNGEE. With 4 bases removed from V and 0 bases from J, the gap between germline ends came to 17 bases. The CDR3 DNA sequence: TGTGCCAGCAGCCTTTACGACAGCTTTGACTCTGGAAACACCATATATTTT. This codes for CASSLYDSFDSGNTIYF. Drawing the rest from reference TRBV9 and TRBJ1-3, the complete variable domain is DSGVTQTPKHLITATGQRVTLRCSPRSGDLSVYWYQQSLDQGLQFLIQYYNGEERAKGNILERFSAQQFPDLHSELNLSSLELGDSALYFCASSLYDSFDSGNTIYFGEGSWLTVV.

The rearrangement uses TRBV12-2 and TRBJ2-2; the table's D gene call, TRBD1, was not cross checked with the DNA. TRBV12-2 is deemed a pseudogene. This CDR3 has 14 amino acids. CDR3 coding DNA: TGTGCAAGTCGCTACACAGAGAACACCGGGGAGCTGTTTTTT. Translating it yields CASRYTENTGELFF.